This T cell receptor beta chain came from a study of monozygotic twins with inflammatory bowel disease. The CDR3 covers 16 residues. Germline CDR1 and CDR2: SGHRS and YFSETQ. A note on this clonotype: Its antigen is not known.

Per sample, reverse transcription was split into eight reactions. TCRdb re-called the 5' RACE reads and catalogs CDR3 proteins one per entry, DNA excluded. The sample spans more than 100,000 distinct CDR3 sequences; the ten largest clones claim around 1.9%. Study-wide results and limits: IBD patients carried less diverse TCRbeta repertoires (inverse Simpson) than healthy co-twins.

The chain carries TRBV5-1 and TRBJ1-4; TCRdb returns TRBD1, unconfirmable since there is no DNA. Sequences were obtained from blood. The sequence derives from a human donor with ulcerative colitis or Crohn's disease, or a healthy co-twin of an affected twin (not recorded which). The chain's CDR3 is CASSPEQGAPNEKLFF.